The sequence of this T cell receptor beta chain was determined in a study of cytomegalovirus exposure and HLA in healthy donors. Amplification used 60 Vbeta primers and 13 Jbeta primers. Assay used: immunoSEQ multiplex PCR; TCRdb lists only in-frame clones, some missing. The sample includes about 82,000 clones, around 74% of them seen just once. Regarding the study as a whole: Earlier analysis found most TCR beta V segments productive about 87% or about 30% of the time. The study listed 150 to 200 cytomegalovirus-associated TCR beta chains.

Note on this clone: The antigen remains undetermined.

This clonotype was sampled from a woman aged 45-59 years in good health and CMV-seropositive. The sample consisted of PBMCs.

The CDR3 loop reads CASSFSDRGETQYF. CDR3 nucleotides: TGCGCCAGCAGCTTCTCGGACAGGGGAGAGACCCAGTACTTC. The chain carries TRBV5-1 and TRBJ2-5, with TRBD1 identical over 9 bases. Germline-derived CDR1 and CDR2 are SGHRS and YFSETQ. The CDR3 is made up of 14 amino acids. V was clipped by 2 bases and J by 4 bases; unmatched bases: 3.